The present TCR beta chain was sequenced within a study of T cell repertoires in cytomegalovirus infection. Study as a whole: Indications of both CMV infection and matching HLA type were provided by public TCR beta signatures.

TCRdb redid the calling of the reads with MiXCR, one entry per CDR3 protein. The sample holds some 110,000 distinct CDR3 sequences, approximately 30% seen once. Comments on this clonotype: What it binds is unknown.

The J segment lost 0 bases and the V segment lost 4 bases, leaving 6 bases of the junction unmatched. There are 15 residues in the CDR3. The germline V gene has CDR1 MNHNS and CDR2 SASEGT. The genes are TRBV6-1 and TRBJ2-7; 7 nucleotides match TRBD1. The sequence was collected from a human donor in good health (CMV status not recorded). Some clones in this sample may be carry-over from other donors' samples. Sequences were derived from CD8+ T cells from cultured PBMCs, sampled from culture after CMV antigen stimulation. The CDR3: CASSGTGLISYEQYF. The CDR3 DNA sequence: TGTGCCAGCAGTGGGACAGGTTTGATCTCCTACGAGCAGTACTTC.